The rows below give T cell receptor beta chains drawn from one sample of a study of T cell changes during pregnancy in multiple sclerosis. Method: immunoSEQ multiplex PCR; TCRdb's copy keeps in-frame clones and lacks some. Of about 41,000 clones in the sample, less than 95% were seen once. The starting material was CD8+ T cells from peripheral blood mononuclear cells, obtained in the first trimester of pregnancy. These receptors were collected from a female donor with multiple sclerosis, enrolled in a pregnancy study. CDR3s include the opening cysteine and the closing phenylalanine or tryptophan. The D gene is left open where the match is weak. Clone sizes are given selectively: once, few, many, or a class where the clone is expanded.

NA | TRBJ1-6 | TRBV27 | NA | CATKTGGNSPLHF | TGTGCCACCAAGACGGGTGGGAATTCACCCCTCCACTTT
few | TRBJ1-6 | TRBV4-3 | NA | CASSQVFPDSVTSPLHF | TGCGCCAGCAGCCAAGTCTTCCCTGACAGTGTCACTTCACCCCTCCACTTT
NA | TRBJ2-1 | TRBV4-1 | NA | CASSHPGSASYNEQFF | TGCGCCAGCAGCCATCCAGGGTCTGCCTCCTACAATGAGCAGTTCTTC
NA | TRBJ1-1 | TRBV30 | NA | CAWSYFRGTEAFF | TGTGCCTGGAGTTACTTCCGTGGCACTGAAGCTTTCTTT
once | TRBJ2-7 | TRBV7-9 | NA | CASSLLAASHEQYF | TGTGCCAGCAGCTTATTGGCGGCTAGCCACGAGCAGTACTTC
once | TRBJ1-4 | TRBV9 | NA | CASSHFGGSDEKLFF | TGTGCCAGCAGCCACTTCGGGGGGTCCGATGAAAAACTGTTTTTT
NA | TRBJ2-1 | TRBV5-5 | NA | CASSLFAGSSYNEQFF | TGTGCCAGCAGCTTGTTTGCAGGCAGCTCCTACAATGAGCAGTTCTTC
NA | TRBJ2-7 | TRBV19 | TRBD1 | CASSIGQGASYEQYF | TGTGCCAGTAGTATTGGGCAGGGGGCGTCCTACGAGCAGTACTTC
NA | TRBJ1-2 | TRBV5-6 | NA | CASSLARETGTFYGYTF | TGTGCCAGCAGCTTGGCCCGAGAGACCGGGACATTCTATGGCTACACCTTC
NA | TRBJ2-5 | TRBV7-8 | TRBD2 | CASSLAVIAGAETQYF | TGTGCCAGCAGCTTAGCGGTTATAGCGGGGGCAGAGACCCAGTACTTC
NA | TRBJ2-3 | TRBV5-4 | NA | CASSPPGEKGTDTQYF | TGTGCCAGCAGCCCGCCGGGGGAAAAAGGAACAGATACGCAGTATTTT
NA | TRBJ2-7 | TRBV27 | NA | CASSLSDSSYEQYF | TGTGCCAGCAGTTTATCGGACAGCTCCTACGAGCAGTACTTC
NA | TRBJ1-1 | TRBV9 | NA | CASSVGGVRTEAFF | TGTGCCAGCAGCGTAGGGGGGGTGAGGACTGAAGCTTTCTTT
NA | TRBJ1-1 | TRBV4-2 | NA | CASSQDQGAWRLYTEAFF | TGTGCCAGCAGCCAAGATCAAGGGGCGTGGCGGTTATACACTGAAGCTTTCTTT
NA | TRBJ1-1 | TRBV13 | NA | CASSLSENTEAFF | TGTGCCAGCAGCTTATCAGAAAACACTGAAGCTTTCTTT
once | TRBJ1-1 | TRBV6-1 | NA | CASSDPQWNTEAFF | TGTGCCAGCAGTGATCCCCAATGGAACACTGAAGCTTTCTTT
NA | TRBJ2-5 | TRBV30 | TRBD2 | CALGTSGTYWETQYF | TGTGCCCTAGGGACTAGCGGAACCTATTGGGAGACCCAGTACTTC
few | TRBJ2-3 | TRBV7-9 | NA | CASSPRGETSTDTQYF | TGTGCCAGCAGCCCCCGTGGAGAAACCAGCACAGATACGCAGTATTTT
NA | TRBJ2-3 | TRBV4-3 | TRBD2 | CASSQDPGGRTTDTQYF | TGCGCCAGCAGCCAAGATCCGGGGGGGAGAACGACAGATACGCAGTATTTT
once | TRBJ2-7 | TRBV6-5 | NA | CASSYRGNEQYF | TGTGCCAGCAGTTATAGGGGGAACGAGCAGTACTTC
NA | TRBJ2-7 | TRBV7-9 | NA | CASSSTVYEQYF | TGTGCCAGCAGCTCTACAGTCTACGAGCAGTACTTC
NA | TRBJ1-3 | TRBV13 | NA | CASSLRQYSGNTIYF | TGTGCCAGCAGCTTACGACAGTACTCTGGAAACACCATATATTTT
NA | TRBJ1-5 | TRBV11-2 | NA | CASSLGGYSNQPQHF | TGTGCCAGCAGCTTGGGGGGATATAGCAATCAGCCCCAGCATTTT
NA | TRBJ1-2 | TRBV5-3 | NA | CARSFSGDGYTF | TGTGCCAGAAGCTTCTCCGGGGATGGCTACACCTTC
NA | TRBJ2-7 | TRBV12-5 | NA | CASGFPQGRDEQYF | TGTGCTAGTGGTTTCCCACAGGGTAGGGACGAGCAGTACTTC
NA | TRBJ2-1 | TRBV19 | NA | CASSGSSYNEQFF | TGTGCCAGTTCTGGTAGCTCCTACAATGAGCAGTTCTTC
NA | TRBJ2-1 | TRBV4-1 | TRBD2 | CASSQSAGTSSYNEQFF | TGCGCCAGCAGCCAATCGGCCGGGACTAGCTCCTACAATGAGCAGTTCTTC
NA | TRBJ1-1 | TRBV6-5 | NA | CASSSVEVLNTEAFF | TGTGCCAGCAGTTCAGTCGAGGTTCTGAACACTGAAGCTTTCTTT
NA | TRBJ1-1 | TRBV13 | NA | CASSLQGGLGNTEAFF | TGTGCCAGCAGCTTACAAGGAGGGTTAGGAAACACTGAAGCTTTCTTT
NA | TRBJ2-6 | TRBV27 | NA | CASSFTGSGANVLTF | TGTGCCAGCAGTTTCACGGGGTCTGGGGCCAACGTCCTGACTTTC
NA | TRBJ1-6 | TRBV14 | TRBD1 | CASSSTGKSSPLHF | TGTGCCAGCAGCTCGACAGGGAAAAGCTCACCCCTCCACTTT